This T cell receptor beta chain was retrieved from a study of T cell repertoires in cytomegalovirus infection (dated 2019 in TCRdb). Context from the whole study: Donor HLA type was relevant to the analysis, as public TCR beta signatures indicated carriage of CMV infection together with the matching HLA type. What the research found in general, with its limitations: The ex vivo response was dominated by HLA-C-restricted CMV-specific TCR beta clonotypes, which also provided the single most frequent clonotype in two of eight donors. Carriers of CMV infection plus the relevant HLA type were discriminated by the cumulative frequency of public TCR beta family members in the study cohort and in an independent roughly 350-donor cohort.

Comments on this clonotype: Its cognate antigen has yet to be identified. No base quality values were provided; no much bigger clone lies one nucleotide off.

These reads were obtained on an Illumina HiSeq 1500. Using fastp trimming at Q25 and MiXCR clonotype assembly, TCRdb reanalyzed the public sequencing data and kept in-frame beta chains. CDR3 protein sequences are deduplicated, and each keeps its most common genes and DNA. The sample profile shows approximately 500,000 distinct CDR3 sequences; approximately 15% of them were found once. The top ten clonotypes cover about 24% of the sample. Sequences were obtained from CD8+ T cells from PBMCs. This clonotype was sampled from a human donor in good health (CMV status not recorded). Some clones in this sample may be carry-over from other donors' samples.

The nucleotide sequence is given as TGTGCCAGCCCCGACGGGACTGAAGCTTTCTTT. Its amino acids are CASPDGTEAFF. The chain couples TRBV2 to TRBJ1-1; the D gene identity is not certain. V loses 8 bases, J loses 5 bases, and the germline ends lie 9 bases apart. Its CDR3 holds 11 amino acids, cysteine through phenylalanine. Here the CDR3 DNA is all that survives: 33 bases in frame from base 1. CDR1 SNHLY and CDR2 FYNNEI are derived from the germline V gene.